The 18 T cell receptor beta chains reported below all come from one sample, sequenced in a study of spatial heterogeneity in lung cancer. Study-level points and caveats: Expanded alpha and beta TCR counts within tumors tracked tumor mutation counts.

TCRdb fed the 5' RACE reads into MiXCR, producing one record per CDR3 protein. This table holds 9,800 or so distinct CDR3 sequences, about 6% found once. The sample's time point: sample taken at primary tumor resection. Which antigens these TCRs recognize remains unknown. Sequences were derived from lung tumor tissue, sampled at surgery. The receptors were gathered from a male donor with early-stage non-small cell lung cancer.

This clonotype is deemed medium-sized. This chain joins TRBV24-1 and TRBJ1-2, with TRBD1 as a possible D gene (6 bases). Germline CDR1 reads KGHDR; CDR2 reads SFDVKD. V gave up 6 bases and J gave up 5 bases, with 21 bases separating them. The CDR3 is made up of 16 amino acids. For the CDR3, the DNA is TGTGCCACCAGTTCGACCTCCTCAGACAGGTCGTATGGCTACACCTTC. Protein sequence: CATSSTSSDRSYGYTF.

This clonotype appeared many times. The J gene is TRBJ1-5, the V gene TRBV12-3 or TRBV12-4; tentatively, D is TRBD1 (6 bases). The ends were cut back, 6 bases at V and 8 bases at J, with 14 bases in the middle. The CDR3 spans 13 residues. This CDR3 is CASRKGGRKPQHF. The CDR3 nucleotides read TGTGCCAGCAGGAAAGGGGGTCGAAAGCCCCAGCATTTT.

This clonotype was counted many times. This rearrangement joins TRBV10-3 to TRBJ2-3, with D uncertain. The CDR3 consists of 14 residues. The germline V gene encodes CDR1 ENHRY and CDR2 SYGVKD. Between the trimmed V and J ends, which lost 8 bases and 1 base, there was a span of 13 bases. The CDR3 bases are TGTGCCATCTCTAGGGTGGACGGCACAGATACGCAGTATTTT. It encodes CAISRVDGTDTQYF.

This clonotype has ten or more counts. The chain couples TRBV2 to TRBJ1-2; no definite D call. CDR3 length equals 13 residues. Germline CDR1 reads SNHLY; CDR2 reads FYNNEI. The V and J ends lost 9 bases and 7 bases respectively, with 18 bases between them. The CDR3 loop reads CASTLKTGGGYTF. The DNA of the CDR3 is TGTGCCAGTACTTTAAAGACGGGAGGTGGCTACACCTTC.

This clonotype came up many times. The chain recombines TRBV6-1 with TRBJ1-3; the D is unclear. Germline V gives CDR1 MNHNS, CDR2 SASEGT. V gave up 1 base and J gave up 4 bases, with 5 bases separating them. The CDR3 runs 13 residues. CDR3 protein: CASSEGAGNTIYF. The CDR3 DNA reads as TGTGCCAGCAGTGAAGGGGCGGGAAACACCATATATTTT.

This clonotype was picked up many times. The gene calls are TRBV24-1 and TRBJ1-4; no clear D gene. V was pared by 3 bases and J by 8 bases, with 6 bases between. Germline loops: CDR1 KGHDR, CDR2 SFDVKD. CDR3 length equals 12 residues. CDR3 DNA: TGTGCCACCAGTGATGGAGGAGAAAAACTGTTTTTT. It encodes CATSDGGEKLFF.

The rearrangement links TRBV15 to TRBJ2-1, with unresolved D. The germline gives CDR1 LNHNV, CDR2 YYDKDF (reference sequence). With 4 bases removed from V and 5 bases from J, the gap between germline ends came to 15 bases. The CDR3 totals 15 residues. CDR3 loop: CATSTFFGRDNEQFF. The CDR3, as DNA: TGTGCCACCAGCACGTTCTTCGGACGGGACAATGAGCAGTTCTTC.

This clonotype has a count of ten or more. This chain connects TRBV3-1 to TRBJ1-2, with D perhaps matching TRBD1 (5 bases). The ends were cut back, 8 bases at V and 6 bases at J, with 10 bases in the middle. In germline, CDR1 is LGHDT, CDR2 YNNKEL (reference sequence). The CDR3 covers 11 residues. This CDR3 is CASQGSHGYTF. CDR3 nucleotide sequence: TGTGCCAGCCAGGGTAGTCATGGCTACACCTTC.

In this sample, this clonotype turned up a few times. The V call is TRBV7-4, the J call TRBJ2-7; 12 bases fit TRBD2. Germline assignment: CDR1 SGHVT and CDR2 SQSDAQ. The V gene end was trimmed by 5 bases and the J gene end by 6 bases; junction bases not matched to a gene: 8. This CDR3 is 15 amino acids long. The CDR3 spells CASSARLAGVPEQYF. DNA for the CDR3: TGTGCCAGCAGCGCCAGACTAGCGGGAGTTCCCGAGCAGTACTTC.

Many counts were recorded for this clonotype. The V call is TRBV20-1, the J call TRBJ2-7, with D perhaps being TRBD1 or TRBD2 (7 bases each). With 5 bases removed from V and 4 bases from J, the gap between germline ends came to 12 bases. Germline V gene lookup returns CDR1 DFQATT and CDR2 SNEGSKA (reference sequence). The CDR3 sequence is 12 residues long. CDR3: CSAQGGFYEQYF. DNA for the CDR3: TGCAGTGCTCAGGGGGGGTTTTACGAGCAGTACTTC.

At least ten counts were recorded for this clonotype. V gene TRBV10-1 combines with J gene TRBJ2-3; 14 positions match TRBD2. The CDR3 runs to 15 residues. Germline CDR1 and CDR2: WNHNN and SYGVQD (reference sequence). V shed 4 bases, J shed 3 bases, and the junction held 0 bases outside the gene matches. This chain's CDR3 is CASSGLAGGTDTQYF. As DNA, the CDR3 is TGCGCCAGCAGTGGACTAGCGGGGGGGACAGATACGCAGTATTTT.

The chain combines TRBV7-2 with TRBJ2-3; 7 nucleotides agree with TRBD1. The germline V gene encodes CDR1 SGHTA and CDR2 FQGNSA. V dropped 5 bases and J dropped 3; count of bases not matched to a gene: 11. CDR3 size: 16 residues. CDR3 loop: CASSPRGGYTTDTQYF. CDR3 bases: TGTGCCAGCAGCCCGCGAGGGGGCTATACTACAGATACGCAGTATTTT.

This clonotype was detected ten times or more. V gene TRBV7-2 combines with J gene TRBJ1-2; D unclear. Germline assignment: CDR1 SGHTA and CDR2 FQGNSA. This CDR3 is 14 amino acids long. The V end was cut by 6 bases, the J end by 2 bases, with 13 bases between. The chain's CDR3 is CASSLGIQNYGYTF. In DNA form, the CDR3 reads TGTGCCAGCAGTTTGGGGATACAGAACTATGGCTACACCTTC.

Judged by abundance, this clonotype is medium-sized. The chain links TRBV6-6 to TRBJ2-6; no clear D gene. Trimming pared 6 bases from V and 2 bases from J, leaving 8 bases between. In germline, CDR1 is MNHNY, CDR2 SVGAGI (reference sequence). CDR3 size: 14 residues. CDR3 coding DNA: TGTGCCAGCAGATTGGACCCTGGGGCCAACGTCCTGACTTTC. Its translation is CASRLDPGANVLTF.

This clonotype was seen repeatedly, ten times or more. This chain uses TRBV6-6 with TRBJ2-7; TRBD2 is a possible D gene (5 bases). Trimming left V 7 bases short and J 5 bases short, with 9 bases between. CDR1 MNHNY and CDR2 SVGAGI come from the germline V gene (reference sequence). The CDR3 consists of 11 residues. In DNA form, the CDR3 reads TGTGCCAGCACCCGGGGAAACGAGCAGTACTTC. Translating it yields CASTRGNEQYF.

This clonotype was observed at least ten times. V gene TRBV7-8 combines with J gene TRBJ2-7, with TRBD2 identical over 7 bases. The CDR3 length is 13 residues. The germline CDR1 and CDR2 sequences are SGHVS and FQNEAQ. With V trimmed by 7 bases and J by 2 bases, 5 bases remained unmatched. CDR3 residues: CASNRGGAYEQYF. The CDR3 region has the DNA TGTGCCAGCAACCGGGGAGGGGCCTACGAGCAGTACTTC. Combining the CDR3 with reference TRBV7-8 and TRBJ2-7 gives the whole variable domain GAGVSQSPRYKVAKRGQDVALRCDPISGHVSLFWYQQALGQGPEFLTYFQNEAQLDKSGLPSDRFFAERPEGSVSTLKIQRTQQEDSAVYLCASNRGGAYEQYFGPGTRLTVT.

Many counts were recorded for this clonotype. J is TRBJ1-6 and V is TRBV15; D gene unclear. Germline V gives CDR1 LNHNV, CDR2 YYDKDF (reference sequence). CDR3 length: 16 amino acids. Trimming left V 2 bases short and J 6 bases short, with 14 bases between. The CDR3 region is CATSRTRRAFNSPLHF. CDR3 nucleotide sequence: TGTGCCACCAGCAGAACGAGGCGTGCTTTTAATTCACCCCTCCACTTT.

At least ten counts were recorded for this clonotype. V usage is TRBV20-1 and J usage is TRBJ2-1, with D possibly called TRBD1 or TRBD2 (5 bases each). The CDR3 is made up of 15 amino acids. V lost 3 bases to trimming and J lost 8 bases, with 20 bases between them. Looked up from germline, CDR1 is DFQATT and CDR2 is SNEGSKA (reference sequence). The CDR3 region has the DNA TGCAGTGCTAGGAAGCCGGGACCCTTTACGGATGAGCAGTTCTTC. It specifies CSARKPGPFTDEQFF.